Shown below are 9 T cell receptor beta chains from a single sample sequenced in a study of neoadjuvant anti-PD-1 for oral cavity cancer. Generated by immunoSEQ multiplex PCR, the TCRdb table keeps only in-frame clones and is missing some. Altogether roughly 14,000 clones are present, approximately 73% being singletons, with the ten largest covering 2.5% to 3%. Sample time point: after neoadjuvant nivolumab, at surgical resection. The sequencing here drew on PBMCs, taken after nivolumab (anti-PD-1) treatment. The receptor source for this set is a person aged 35-80 years with oral cavity squamous cell carcinoma.

The V gene is TRBV6-1, the J gene TRBJ2-3, with 8 bases that match TRBD2. The V gene end was trimmed by 4 bases and the J gene end by 2 bases; junction bases not matched to a gene: 14. Per germline, CDR1 MNHNS and CDR2 SASEGT. The length of the CDR3 is 18 residues. The CDR3 bases are TGTGCCAGCAGTGCCTACACCGGGGGGGGAGGGCCCACAGATACGCAGTATTTT. Its protein product is CASSAYTGGGGPTDTQYF.

As DNA, the CDR3 is TGTGCCAGCAGTGATCGTGGGGCCAGGGAGGAGACCCAGTACTTC. This encodes CASSDRGAREETQYF. The chain employs TRBV2 and TRBJ2-5; D tentatively reads TRBD1 or TRBD2 (5 bases each). The CDR3 contains 15 residues. Germline V lookup: CDR1 SNHLY, CDR2 FYNNEI. V was pared by 3 bases and J by 5 bases, with 16 bases between. Drawing the rest from reference TRBV2 and TRBJ2-5, the complete variable domain is EPEVTQTPSHQVTQMGQEVILRCVPISNHLYFYWYRQILGQKVEFLVSFYNNEISEKSEIFDDQFSVERPDGSNFTLKIRSTKLEDSAMYFCASSDRGAREETQYFGPGTRLLVL.

The chain joins TRBV15 to TRBJ1-4, with TRBD1 matching over 9 bases. V trimming: 5 bases; J trimming: 5 bases; junction bases outside the gene matches: 6. The germline gives CDR1 LNHNV, CDR2 YYDKDF (reference sequence). This CDR3 contains 15 residues. CDR3 in DNA: TGTGCCACCAGCGACCAGGACAGGGGAAATGAAAAACTGTTTTTT. Encoded protein: CATSDQDRGNEKLFF.

This chain uses TRBV2 with TRBJ2-2, with D uncertain. The germline V and J ends were trimmed by 4 bases and 4 bases, with 16 bases remaining between them. Germline V lookup: CDR1 SNHLY, CDR2 FYNNEI. This CDR3 has 16 amino acids. CDR3 loop: CASSGGWVATTGELFF. The CDR3, as DNA: TGTGCCAGCAGTGGGGGATGGGTTGCGACCACCGGGGAGCTGTTTTTT.

V and J are TRBV19 and TRBJ2-7, with D uncertain. The CDR3 contains 14 residues. Germline lookup yields CDR1 LNHDA and CDR2 SQIVND (reference sequence). Trimming removed 5 bases from V and 4 bases from J, with 15 bases in between. The CDR3 loop is CASSVTQRSYEQYF. CDR3 in DNA: TGTGCCAGTAGTGTTACACAGCGCTCTTACGAGCAGTACTTC.

This clone was found a few times. The CDR3 loop is CASNHGQPPRTDTQYF. In DNA form, the CDR3 reads TGTGCCAGTAACCATGGGCAGCCCCCACGCACAGATACGCAGTATTTT. The rearrangement links TRBV19 to TRBJ2-3; no definite D call. This CDR3 region has 16 residues. Germline CDR1 reads LNHDA; CDR2 reads SQIVND (reference sequence). V was clipped by 7 bases and J by 1 base, with 18 bases between them.

The rearrangement joins TRBV4-1 to TRBJ1-5, with TRBD1 identical over 8 bases. Germline loops: CDR1 MGHRA, CDR2 YSYEKL. This CDR3 comprises 16 residues. V shed 0 bases, J shed 7 bases, and the junction held 8 bases outside the gene matches. CDR3 bases: TGCGCCAGCAGCCAAGATCGGACAGGGTATGAGCAGCCCCAGCATTTT. Amino acids: CASSQDRTGYEQPQHF.

V usage is TRBV28 and J usage is TRBJ1-5; D is perhaps TRBD1 (5 bases). CDR3 length equals 15 residues. CDR1 is MDHEN and CDR2 is SYDVKM in the germline V gene. V lost 0 bases and J 6 bases, leaving 12 bases between the germline ends. Here the CDR3 DNA reads TGTGCCAGCAGTTTATGGTCGGTCCAGGGTCAGCCCCAGCATTTT. It codes for CASSLWSVQGQPQHF.

The V and J genes are TRBV7-9 and TRBJ2-7, with 7 bases lining up with TRBD2. V lost 5 bases and J lost 2; bases outside the gene matches: 9. The CDR3 has 15 amino acids. Germline V gene sequence: CDR1 SEHNR, CDR2 FQNEAQ (reference sequence). CDR3 sequence: CASSGPREGTYEQYF. The CDR3 nucleotides read TGTGCCAGCAGCGGTCCTAGGGAGGGCACCTACGAGCAGTACTTC. Looking up the rest from reference TRBV7-9 and TRBJ2-7 gives the full variable domain: DTGVSQNPRHKITKRGQNVTFRCDPISEHNRLYWYRQTLGQGPEFLTYFQNEAQLEKSRLLSDRFSAERPKGSFSTLEIQRTEQGDSAMYLCASSGPREGTYEQYFGPGTRLTVT.